This T cell receptor (beta chain) was recovered during a study of blood T cell repertoires in COVID-19. Study information: Whether acute or convalescent, the COVID-19 samples came from the United States, Italy and Spain. The analysed material was cDNA or gDNA that came from T cells, B-cell-depleted T cells, or PBMCs.

This clone has a handful of counts. Methods used by the authors: It was from reference gene primer amplification that nucleated cell counts were estimated. Measured with immunoSEQ multiplex PCR; TCRdb has only the in-frame clones, and not every one. That table gives V, J and clone size, and the DNA gave D and trimming. The sample lists more than 80,000 clones, roughly 90% occurring once. Trimming took 4 bases from V and 1 from J, leaving 8 bases between them. The CDR3 is made up of 13 amino acids. In germline, CDR1 is LNHDA, CDR2 SQIVND (reference sequence). The chain recombines TRBV19 with TRBJ2-7, with D unresolved. The material sequenced was peripheral blood. The sequence was collected from a man older than 75 with acute or convalescent COVID-19. CDR3 protein: CASSKTLSYEQYF. The CDR3 DNA is TGTGCCAGTAGTAAGACACTTTCCTACGAGCAGTACTTC. Filled out from reference TRBV19 and TRBJ2-7, the complete variable domain reads DGGITQSPKYLFRKEGQNVTLSCEQNLNHDAMYWYRQDPGQGLRLIYYSQIVNDFQKGDIAEGYSVSREKKESFPLTVTSAQKNPTAFYLCASSKTLSYEQYFGPGTRLTVT.